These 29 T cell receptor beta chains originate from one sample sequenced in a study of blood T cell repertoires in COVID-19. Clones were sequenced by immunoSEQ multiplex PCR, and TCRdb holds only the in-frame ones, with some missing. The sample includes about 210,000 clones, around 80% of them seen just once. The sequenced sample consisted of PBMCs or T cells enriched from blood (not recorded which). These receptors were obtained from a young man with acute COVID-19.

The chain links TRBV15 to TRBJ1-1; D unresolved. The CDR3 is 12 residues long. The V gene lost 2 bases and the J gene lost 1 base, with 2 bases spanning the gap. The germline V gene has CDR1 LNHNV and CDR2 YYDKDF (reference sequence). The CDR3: CATSRQNTEAFF. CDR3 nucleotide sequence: TGTGCCACCAGCAGACAGAACACTGAAGCTTTCTTT.

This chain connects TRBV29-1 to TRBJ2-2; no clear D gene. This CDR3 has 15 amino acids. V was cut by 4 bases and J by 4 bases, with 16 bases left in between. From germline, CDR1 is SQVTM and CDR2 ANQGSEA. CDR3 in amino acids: CSVVPGFSGTGELFF. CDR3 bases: TGCAGCGTTGTCCCCGGTTTTTCGGGCACCGGGGAGCTGTTTTTT.

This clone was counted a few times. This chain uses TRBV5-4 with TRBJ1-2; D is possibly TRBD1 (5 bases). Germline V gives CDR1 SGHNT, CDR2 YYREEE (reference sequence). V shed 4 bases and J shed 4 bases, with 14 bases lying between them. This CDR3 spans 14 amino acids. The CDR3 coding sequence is TGTGCCAGCAGCCCCCGGACAATACCCTATGGCTACACCTTC. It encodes CASSPRTIPYGYTF. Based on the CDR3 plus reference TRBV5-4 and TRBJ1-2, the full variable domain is ETGVTQSPTHLIKTRGQQVTLRCSSQSGHNTVSWYQQALGQGPQFIFQYYREEENGRGNFPPRFSGLQFPNYSSELNVNALELDDSALYLCASSPRTIPYGYTFGSGTRLTVV.

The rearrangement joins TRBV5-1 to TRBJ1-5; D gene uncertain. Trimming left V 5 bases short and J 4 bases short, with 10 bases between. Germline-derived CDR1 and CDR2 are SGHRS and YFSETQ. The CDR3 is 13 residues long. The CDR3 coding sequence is TGCGCCAGCAGTGAGGGCTCAAATCAGCCCCAGCATTTT. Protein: CASSEGSNQPQHF.

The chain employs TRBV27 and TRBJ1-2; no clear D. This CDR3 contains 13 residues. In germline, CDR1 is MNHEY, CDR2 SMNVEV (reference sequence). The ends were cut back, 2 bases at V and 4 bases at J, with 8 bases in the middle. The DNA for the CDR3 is TGTGCCAGCAGTTTAACTCCCTTCTATGGCTACACCTTC. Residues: CASSLTPFYGYTF.

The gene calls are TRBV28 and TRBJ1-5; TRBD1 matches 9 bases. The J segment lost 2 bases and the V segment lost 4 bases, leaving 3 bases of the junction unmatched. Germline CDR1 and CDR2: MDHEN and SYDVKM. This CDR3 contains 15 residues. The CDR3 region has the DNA TGTGCCAGCAGTTGGACAGGGGCGGGCAATCAGCCCCAGCATTTT. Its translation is CASSWTGAGNQPQHF.

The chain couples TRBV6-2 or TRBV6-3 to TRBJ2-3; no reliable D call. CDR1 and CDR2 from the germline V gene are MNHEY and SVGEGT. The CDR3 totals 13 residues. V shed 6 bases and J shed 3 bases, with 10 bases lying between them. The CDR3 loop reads CASSLSGTDTQYF. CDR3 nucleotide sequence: TGTGCCAGCAGCCTGTCAGGAACAGATACGCAGTATTTT.

The chain's CDR3 is CASSETGQEQYF. Here the CDR3 DNA reads TGCGCCAGCAGTGAGACAGGTCAAGAGCAGTACTTC. The V call is TRBV10-1, the J call TRBJ2-7; perhaps TRBD1 as D (5 bases). In germline, CDR1 is WNHNN, CDR2 SYGVQD (reference sequence). Trimming shortened V by 2 bases and J by 7 bases, and 9 bases separated the two germline ends. This CDR3 spans 12 amino acids.

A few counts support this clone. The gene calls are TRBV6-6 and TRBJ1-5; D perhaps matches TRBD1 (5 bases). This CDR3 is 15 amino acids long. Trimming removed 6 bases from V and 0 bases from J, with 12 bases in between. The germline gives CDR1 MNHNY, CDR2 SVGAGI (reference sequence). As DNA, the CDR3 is TGTGCCAGCAGAACAGGAGCATATAGCAATCAGCCCCAGCATTTT. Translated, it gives CASRTGAYSNQPQHF.

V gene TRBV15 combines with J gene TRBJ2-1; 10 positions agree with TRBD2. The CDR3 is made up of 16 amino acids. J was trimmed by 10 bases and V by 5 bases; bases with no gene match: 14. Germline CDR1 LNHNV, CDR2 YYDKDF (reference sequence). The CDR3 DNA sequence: TGTGCCACCAGCGGCCTGGGAGCGGGGGGGCTTCGGGAGCAGTTCTTC. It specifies CATSGLGAGGLREQFF.

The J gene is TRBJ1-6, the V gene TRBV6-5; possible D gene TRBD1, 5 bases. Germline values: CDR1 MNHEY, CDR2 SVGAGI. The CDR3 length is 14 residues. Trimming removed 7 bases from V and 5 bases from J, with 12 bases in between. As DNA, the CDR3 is TGTGCCAGCACCGGAAGGGGTGATAATTCACCCCTCCACTTT. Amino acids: CASTGRGDNSPLHF.

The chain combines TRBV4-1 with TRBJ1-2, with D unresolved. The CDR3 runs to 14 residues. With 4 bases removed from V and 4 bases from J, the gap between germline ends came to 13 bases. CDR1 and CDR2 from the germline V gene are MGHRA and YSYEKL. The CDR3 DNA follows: TGCGCCAGCAGCCCCGACGGAGTTCGCTATGGCTACACCTTC. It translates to CASSPDGVRYGYTF.

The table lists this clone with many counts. This chain's CDR3 is CASRPGQGTYEQYF. The CDR3 DNA is TGTGCCAGTAGGCCGGGACAGGGGACCTACGAGCAGTACTTC. The chain links TRBV19 to TRBJ2-7, with 10 bases lining up with TRBD1. The germline V gene encodes CDR1 LNHDA and CDR2 SQIVND (reference sequence). The length of the CDR3 is 14 residues. V gave up 6 bases and J gave up 2 bases; unmatched junction bases: 4. The full variable domain, in which reference TRBV19 and TRBJ2-7 provide the parts outside the CDR3, is DGGITQSPKYLFRKEGQNVTLSCEQNLNHDAMYWYRQDPGQGLRLIYYSQIVNDFQKGDIAEGYSVSREKKESFPLTVTSAQKNPTAFYLCASRPGQGTYEQYFGPGTRLTVT.

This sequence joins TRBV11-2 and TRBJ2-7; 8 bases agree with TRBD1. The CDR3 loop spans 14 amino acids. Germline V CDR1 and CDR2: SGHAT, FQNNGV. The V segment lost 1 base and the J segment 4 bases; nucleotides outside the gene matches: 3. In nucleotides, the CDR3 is TGTGCCAGCAGCTTAGGGACAGGGATTTACGAGCAGTACTTC. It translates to CASSLGTGIYEQYF.

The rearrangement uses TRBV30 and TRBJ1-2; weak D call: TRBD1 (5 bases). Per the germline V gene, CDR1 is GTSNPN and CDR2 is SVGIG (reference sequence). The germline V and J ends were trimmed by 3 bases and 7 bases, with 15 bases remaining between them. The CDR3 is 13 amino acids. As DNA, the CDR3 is TGTGCCTGGAGACCTGGAGGGGTAGGTGGCTACACCTTC. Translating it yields CAWRPGGVGGYTF.

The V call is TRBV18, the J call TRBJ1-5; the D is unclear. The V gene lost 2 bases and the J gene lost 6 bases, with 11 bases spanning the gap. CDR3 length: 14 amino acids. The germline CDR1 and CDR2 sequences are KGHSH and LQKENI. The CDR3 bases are TGTGCCAGCTCACCAGGGCAGGAGGGTCAGCCCCAGCATTTT. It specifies CASSPGQEGQPQHF.

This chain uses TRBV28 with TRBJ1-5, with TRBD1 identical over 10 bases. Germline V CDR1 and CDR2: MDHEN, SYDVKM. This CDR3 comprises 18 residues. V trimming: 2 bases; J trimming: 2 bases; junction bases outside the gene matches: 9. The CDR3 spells CASSLRTGGNLGNQPQHF. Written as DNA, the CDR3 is TGTGCCAGCAGTTTAAGGACAGGGGGTAACCTGGGCAATCAGCCCCAGCATTTT.

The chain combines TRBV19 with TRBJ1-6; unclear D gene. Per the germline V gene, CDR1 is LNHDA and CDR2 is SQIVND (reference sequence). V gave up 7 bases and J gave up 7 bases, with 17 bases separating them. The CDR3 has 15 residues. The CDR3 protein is CASTNSGLANSPLHF. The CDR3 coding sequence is TGTGCCAGTACTAATAGCGGCCTAGCGAATTCACCCCTCCACTTT.

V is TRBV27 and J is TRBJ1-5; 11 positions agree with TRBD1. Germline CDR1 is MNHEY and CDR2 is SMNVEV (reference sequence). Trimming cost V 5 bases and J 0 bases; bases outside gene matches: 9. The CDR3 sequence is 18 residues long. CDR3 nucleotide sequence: TGTGCCAGCAGTCAACGACGGGACAGGGGGAATAGCAATCAGCCCCAGCATTTT. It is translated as CASSQRRDRGNSNQPQHF.

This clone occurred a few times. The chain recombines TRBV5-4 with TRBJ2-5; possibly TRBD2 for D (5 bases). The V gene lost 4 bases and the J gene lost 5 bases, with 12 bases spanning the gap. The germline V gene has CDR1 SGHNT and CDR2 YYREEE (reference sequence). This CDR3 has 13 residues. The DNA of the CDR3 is TGTGCCAGCAGCCCCGGGGTGGTGGAGACCCAGTACTTC. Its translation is CASSPGVVETQYF.

The CDR3 loop is CASSRRSTGQETQYF. In DNA form, the CDR3 reads TGTGCCAGCAGCCGTCGATCAACAGGGCAAGAGACCCAGTACTTC. The gene calls are TRBV3-1 (or the pseudogene TRBV3-2) and TRBJ2-5, with a possible D match to TRBD1 (6 bases). Germline V gene lookup returns CDR1 LGHDT and CDR2 YNNKEL (reference sequence). The CDR3 length is 15 residues. V gave up 4 bases and J gave up 2 bases, with 14 bases separating them.

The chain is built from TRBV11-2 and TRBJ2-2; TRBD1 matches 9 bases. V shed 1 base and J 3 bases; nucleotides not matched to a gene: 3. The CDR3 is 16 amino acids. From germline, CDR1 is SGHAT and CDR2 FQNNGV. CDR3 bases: TGTGCCAGCAGCTTAGTGGGACAGGGTTACACCGGGGAGCTGTTTTTT. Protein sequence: CASSLVGQGYTGELFF.

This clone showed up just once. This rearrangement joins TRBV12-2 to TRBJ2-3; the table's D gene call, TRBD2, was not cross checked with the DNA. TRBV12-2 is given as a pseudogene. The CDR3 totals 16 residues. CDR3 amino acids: CASRLKAGRVSDTQYF. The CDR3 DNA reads TGTGCAAGTCGCTTAAAAGCGGGTAGGGTTTCAGATACGCAGTATTTT.

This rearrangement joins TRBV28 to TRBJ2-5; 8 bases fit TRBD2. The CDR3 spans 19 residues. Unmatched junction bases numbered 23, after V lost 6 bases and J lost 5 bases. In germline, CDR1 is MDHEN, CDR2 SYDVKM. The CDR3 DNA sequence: TGTGCCAGCAGGCCACCGCCGGAAGGTAGCGGGGCCGTGGGGGAGACCCAGTACTTC. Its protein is CASRPPPEGSGAVGETQYF.

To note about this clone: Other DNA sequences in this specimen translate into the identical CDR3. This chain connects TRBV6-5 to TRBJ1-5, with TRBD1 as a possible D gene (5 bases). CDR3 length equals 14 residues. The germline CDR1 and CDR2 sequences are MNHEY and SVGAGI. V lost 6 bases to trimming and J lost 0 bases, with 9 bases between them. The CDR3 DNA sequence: TGTGCCAGCAGGCCTGACAGTAGCAATCAGCCCCAGCATTTT. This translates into CASRPDSSNQPQHF.

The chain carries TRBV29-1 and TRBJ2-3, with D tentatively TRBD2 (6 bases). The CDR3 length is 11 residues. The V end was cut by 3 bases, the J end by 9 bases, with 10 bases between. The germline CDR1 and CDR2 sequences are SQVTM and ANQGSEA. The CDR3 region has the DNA TGCAGCGTTGACTGGGGGGACACGCAGTATTTT. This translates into CSVDWGDTQYF.

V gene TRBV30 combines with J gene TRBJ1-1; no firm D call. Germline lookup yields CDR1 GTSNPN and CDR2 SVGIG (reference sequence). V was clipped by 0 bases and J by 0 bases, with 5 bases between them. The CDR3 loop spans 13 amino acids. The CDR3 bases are TGTGCCTGGAGTGTACTGATGAACACTGAAGCTTTCTTT. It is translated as CAWSVLMNTEAFF.

Written as DNA, the CDR3 is TGTGCCAGCAGCTTCGGCACAGGGCCCTACAATGAGCAGTTCTTC. As protein: CASSFGTGPYNEQFF. The chain recombines TRBV7-3 with TRBJ2-1; tentative D call: TRBD1 (6 bases). Germline CDR1 SGHTA, CDR2 FQGTGA. The CDR3 length is 15 residues. V was clipped by 3 bases and J by 2 bases, with 11 bases between them.

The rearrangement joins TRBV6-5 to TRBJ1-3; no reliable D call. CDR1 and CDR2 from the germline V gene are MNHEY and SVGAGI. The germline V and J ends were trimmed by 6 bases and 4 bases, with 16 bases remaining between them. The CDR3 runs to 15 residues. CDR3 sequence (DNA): TGTGCCAGCAGGCAATACGAGGGTGGAGGAAACACCATATATTTT. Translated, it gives CASRQYEGGGNTIYF.